The 5 T cell receptor beta chains below come from one sample, sequenced in a study of CXCR3-negative and CXCR3-positive naive CD8 T cells. Findings of the study overall: A higher hydrophobicity marked the TRB CDR3s of CXCR3-positive naive cells versus CXCR3-negative naive cells.

UMI-labeled TRB cDNA libraries were prepared by 5' RACE. One entry per CDR3 protein, without DNA, is what TCRdb gives after re-calling the 5' RACE reads. The table lists some 47,000 distinct CDR3 sequences, with 0.55% to 0.6% in the top ten. These receptors are not linked to any known antigen. The sample consisted of naive CXCR3+ CD8+ T cells from blood. Subset denoted: CD45RO-CCR7+CD27+CD95- naive CD8+ T cells expressing CXCR3 (TNR3+). These receptors were collected from a human donor in good health. Some clones in this sample may be carry-over from other donors' samples.

The chain is built from TRBV20-1 and TRBJ1-6. The CDR3 spans 15 residues. The germline V gene encodes CDR1 DFQATT and CDR2 SNEGSKA (reference sequence). CDR3 protein: CSARELVQEDSPLHF.

Here the CDR3 reads CASSPSGLLFYEQYF. The chain carries TRBV27 and TRBJ2-7; TCRdb lists TRBD1, though no DNA is available to test this call. This CDR3 has 15 amino acids. Germline assignment: CDR1 MNHEY and CDR2 SMNVEV (reference sequence).

V usage is TRBV5-1 and J usage is TRBJ2-3. Germline CDR1 reads SGHRS; CDR2 reads YFSETQ. The CDR3 contains 15 residues. The CDR3 spells CASSLEGTSADTQYF.

This chain uses TRBV20-1 with TRBJ2-3; TCRdb indicates TRBD2, and absent DNA this call remains unverified. The CDR3 contains 15 residues. Germline loops: CDR1 DFQATT, CDR2 SNEGSKA (reference sequence). The CDR3 sequence: CSARSASGRKDTQYF.

The chain combines TRBV5-1 with TRBJ1-2; TCRdb names TRBD1, which stays unverified in the absence of DNA. CDR1 is SGHRS and CDR2 is YFSETQ in the germline V gene. The CDR3 is made up of 13 amino acids. The CDR3 is CASRETRADGYTF.